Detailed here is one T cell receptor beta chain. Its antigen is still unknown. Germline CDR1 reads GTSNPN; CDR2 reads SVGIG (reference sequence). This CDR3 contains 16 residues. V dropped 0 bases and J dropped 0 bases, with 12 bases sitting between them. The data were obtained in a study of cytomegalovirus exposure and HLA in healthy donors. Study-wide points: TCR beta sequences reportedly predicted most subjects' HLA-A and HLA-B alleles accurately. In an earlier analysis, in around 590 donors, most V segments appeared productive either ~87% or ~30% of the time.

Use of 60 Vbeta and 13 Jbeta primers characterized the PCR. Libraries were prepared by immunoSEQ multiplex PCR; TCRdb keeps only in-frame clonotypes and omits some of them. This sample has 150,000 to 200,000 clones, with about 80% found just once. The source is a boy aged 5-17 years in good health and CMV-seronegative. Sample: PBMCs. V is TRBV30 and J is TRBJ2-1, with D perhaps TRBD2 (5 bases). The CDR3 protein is CAWSVPGESSYNEQFF. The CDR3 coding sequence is TGTGCCTGGAGTGTACCCGGGGAGAGCTCCTACAATGAGCAGTTCTTC.